The TCR beta chain described here comes from a study of cytomegalovirus exposure and HLA in healthy donors. Study-level information: The approximately 660 first-cohort repertoires shared a platform with the roughly 120 validation repertoires, as reported in a later analysis.

Germline V gene data show CDR1 as SNHLY and CDR2 as FYNNEI. J was trimmed by 4 bases and V by 6 bases; bases with no gene match: 14. The CDR3 is 17 residues long. Using immunoSEQ multiplex PCR, the repertoire was profiled, and TCRdb retains in-frame clones only, with some absent. Counted here are 150,000 to 200,000 clones, about nine tenths occurring once; the ten biggest clones make up 5.7%. To note about this clone: The antigen is not known.

Broader study findings: Investigators reported 150 to 200 TCR beta chains as tied to cytomegalovirus. Testing in vitro showed a few CMV-associated chains specific for CMV antigens.

Sequenced sample: PBMCs. This chain connects TRBV2 to TRBJ1-1; 10 bases match TRBD1. The clonotype was recovered from a woman aged 25-40 years in good health and CMV-seronegative. The CDR3 nucleotides are TGTGCCAGCAGCCCTAGGGGGACAGGGGCCCGTTCCACTGAAGCTTTCTTT. Amino acids: CASSPRGTGARSTEAFF.